The next 9 T cell receptor beta chains were all read from a single sample in a study of shared clonotypes between healthy human individuals. This table comes from immunoSEQ multiplex PCR, and its TCRdb copy is limited to in-frame clones, with some not included. Of fewer than 1.4 million clones listed, approximately 80% are singletons. Material: memory CD4+ T cells from PBMCs. Sample subset: CD45RA-negative fraction. These receptors all stem from a man aged 18 to 29 in good health. Some clones in this sample may be carry-over from other donors' samples.

The chain uses TRBV6-5 and TRBJ2-2; 8 bases align to TRBD2. Germline V gene lookup returns CDR1 MNHEY and CDR2 SVGAGI. CDR3 length: 16 residues. J gave up 6 bases and V 0 bases, and 6 bases lay outside the gene matches. The CDR3 spells CASSYSLAARAGELFF. The DNA for the CDR3 is TGTGCCAGCAGTTACTCACTAGCGGCACGCGCCGGGGAGCTGTTTTTT.

The chain employs TRBV5-1 and TRBJ2-7; 7 bases line up with TRBD2. Losses at the gene ends were 3 bases for V and 0 bases for J; bases not matched to a gene: 0. CDR1 is SGHRS and CDR2 is YFSETQ in the germline V gene. The CDR3 is 13 residues long. The CDR3 coding sequence is TGCGCCAGCAGCTGGGGGGGCTCCTACGAGCAGTACTTC. It yields the protein CASSWGGSYEQYF.

This clone appeared once. DNA of the CDR3: TGCAGCGCATACCAGGGCGCGGAGACCCAGTACTTC. It is translated as CSAYQGAETQYF. The V and J genes are TRBV29-1 and TRBJ2-5; the D gene is possibly TRBD1 (5 bases). The germline V and J ends were trimmed by 7 bases and 5 bases, with 14 bases remaining between them. From germline, CDR1 is SQVTM and CDR2 ANQGSEA. This CDR3 is 12 amino acids long.

Only a few counts were recorded for this clone. This chain links TRBV19 with TRBJ1-3; no reliable D call. Per the germline V gene, CDR1 is LNHDA and CDR2 is SQIVND (reference sequence). Trimming cost V 5 bases and J 1 base, with 9 bases left between them. The CDR3 runs to 14 residues. CDR3 amino acids: CASSPQKSGNTIYF. The CDR3 region has the DNA TGTGCCAGTAGTCCACAGAAATCTGGAAACACCATATATTTT.

This chain joins TRBV27 and TRBJ2-5, with 7 bases lining up with TRBD2. The CDR3 consists of 14 residues. The junction had 5 bases not matched to a gene; V was cut back by 2 bases and J by 5 bases. Germline values: CDR1 MNHEY, CDR2 SMNVEV (reference sequence). The CDR3 bases are TGTGCCAGCAGTTTAGCGGGAGAGAGGGAGACCCAGTACTTC. Translating gives CASSLAGERETQYF.

This sequence joins TRBV28 and TRBJ1-1; tentative D call: TRBD1 (5 bases). The CDR3 spans 14 residues. In germline, CDR1 is MDHEN, CDR2 SYDVKM. Trimming removed 6 bases from V and 0 bases from J, with 11 bases in between. The CDR3 DNA sequence: TGTGCCAGCAGCTTCGGGACGGTGAACACTGAAGCTTTCTTT. Translation: CASSFGTVNTEAFF.

The CDR3 DNA reads as TGTGCCAGCAGTTTGTCCGCAGGGTCAGAGGGGAAAGATACGCAGTATTTT. The encoded protein is CASSLSAGSEGKDTQYF. The J gene is TRBJ2-3, the V gene TRBV28; D may be TRBD1 or TRBD2 (5 bases each). V shed 3 bases and J shed 5 bases, with 21 bases lying between them. This CDR3 has 17 amino acids. Looked up from germline, CDR1 is MDHEN and CDR2 is SYDVKM.

The genes are TRBV11-3 and TRBJ1-4; D uncertain. The germline CDR1 and CDR2 sequences are SGHNT and YENEEA. CDR3 size: 18 residues. V dropped 5 bases and J dropped 0 bases, with 19 bases sitting between them. CDR3 protein: CASSVPHLMGATNEKLFF. For the CDR3, the DNA is TGTGCCAGCAGCGTCCCCCATCTAATGGGAGCAACTAATGAAAAACTGTTTTTT.

The chain is built from TRBV5-1 and TRBJ2-7; 10 bases agree with TRBD2. The CDR3 extends over 14 amino acids. V gave up 4 bases and J gave up 5 bases; unmatched junction bases: 6. CDR1 SGHRS and CDR2 YFSETQ come from the germline V gene. The CDR3 DNA follows: TGCGCCAGCAGCCAACTAGCGGGACTCGACGAGCAGTACTTC. It encodes CASSQLAGLDEQYF.